These T cell receptor beta chains were read from a single sample in a study of blood T cell repertoires in COVID-19. Clones were read by immunoSEQ multiplex PCR, and TCRdb kept only the in-frame ones, dropping some. This sample carries almost 90,000 clones, 75% to 90% of them seen once, and the ten largest clones take around 10%. The sequenced sample was peripheral blood. The receptors shown here come from an elderly man with acute or convalescent COVID-19. Each CDR3 is given with its conserved first and last residue. Fields, in order: clone size, J gene, V gene, D gene, CDR3 protein, CDR3 DNA. A D gene is named only where the DNA matches it firmly. Only some rows state a clone size, as once, few, many or a class for expanded clones.

size: NA; J: TRBJ2-1; V: TRBV6-4; D: TRBD1; CDR3: CAGQGSGDEQFF; DNA: TGTGCCGGACAGGGGTCGGGGGATGAGCAGTTCTTC
size: NA; J: TRBJ2-7; V: TRBV30; D: TRBD2; CDR3: CAWSGGSYEQYF; DNA: TGTGCCTGGAGCGGGGGGTCTTACGAGCAGTACTTC
size: NA; J: TRBJ2-1; V: TRBV12-3/TRBV12-4; D: NA; CDR3: CASSQRQTNEQFF; DNA: TGTGCCAGCAGTCAACGACAGACCAATGAGCAGTTCTTC
size: NA; J: TRBJ2-5; V: TRBV7-2; D: TRBD2; CDR3: CASSSNYTGRGVYQETQYF; DNA: TGTGCCAGCAGCTCAAATTACACTGGGCGGGGGGTCTACCAAGAGACCCAGTACTTC
size: NA; J: TRBJ1-3; V: TRBV6-6; D: NA; CDR3: CASSPAGNTIYF; DNA: TGTGCCAGCAGCCCAGCTGGAAACACCATATATTTT
size: NA; J: TRBJ2-7; V: TRBV5-1; D: TRBD2; CDR3: CASSRGGTSGIYEQYF; DNA: TGCGCCAGCAGCAGGGGGGGGACTAGCGGGATATACGAGCAGTACTTC
size: NA; J: TRBJ2-2; V: TRBV4-3; D: NA; CDR3: CASSQEGHTNTGELFF; DNA: TGCGCCAGCAGCCAAGAGGGACACACGAACACCGGGGAGCTGTTTTTT
size: once; J: TRBJ1-2; V: TRBV18; D: NA; CDR3: CASSPQGAGTTNYGYTF; DNA: TGTGCCAGCTCACCCCAAGGGGCCGGGACAACTAACTATGGCTACACCTTC
size: NA; J: TRBJ2-5; V: TRBV3-1/TRBV3-2; D: TRBD2; CDR3: CASSLWTSGGAEETQYF; DNA: TGTGCCAGCAGCCTCTGGACTAGCGGGGGGGCGGAAGAGACCCAGTACTTC
size: NA; J: TRBJ1-2; V: TRBV27; D: TRBD1; CDR3: CASSPGGQPFLYGYTF; DNA: TGTGCCAGCAGTCCAGGGGGACAGCCATTTCTATACGGCTACACCTTC
size: NA; J: TRBJ2-5; V: TRBV19; D: TRBD2; CDR3: CASSPPGGAQETQYF; DNA: TGTGCCAGTAGTCCGCCGGGGGGGGCGCAAGAGACCCAGTACTTC
size: NA; J: TRBJ1-2; V: TRBV9; D: NA; CDR3: CASSVDEADYGYTF; DNA: TGTGCCAGCAGCGTAGATGAGGCGGACTATGGCTACACCTTC
size: NA; J: TRBJ2-6; V: TRBV9; D: NA; CDR3: CASSVVAAGANVLTF; DNA: TGTGCCAGCAGCGTAGTCGCAGCTGGGGCCAACGTCCTGACTTTC
size: NA; J: TRBJ1-2; V: TRBV5-1; D: TRBD1; CDR3: CASSLTGGVDYGYTF; DNA: TGCGCCAGCAGCTTGACAGGGGGCGTAGACTATGGCTACACCTTC
size: NA; J: TRBJ2-1; V: TRBV3-1/TRBV3-2; D: TRBD1; CDR3: CASSRRPDRDFVQFF; DNA: TGTGCCAGCAGCCGACGCCCGGACAGGGATTTTGTGCAGTTCTTC
size: NA; J: TRBJ1-5; V: TRBV7-2; D: TRBD1; CDR3: CASSFGTGPWPQHF; DNA: TGTGCCAGCAGCTTCGGGACAGGGCCTTGGCCCCAGCATTTT
size: NA; J: TRBJ2-7; V: TRBV3-1/TRBV3-2; D: TRBD1; CDR3: CASSQDANRGDEQYF; DNA: TGTGCCAGCAGCCAAGACGCCAACAGGGGCGACGAGCAGTACTTC
size: NA; J: TRBJ2-6; V: TRBV27; D: NA; CDR3: CASSAYRSPGANVLTF; DNA: TGTGCCAGCAGTGCCTACAGGTCCCCTGGGGCCAACGTCCTGACTTTC
size: once; J: TRBJ2-1; V: TRBV24-1; D: TRBD2; CDR3: CATSDPGLAGYNEQFF; DNA: TGTGCCACCAGTGACCCGGGACTAGCGGGCTACAATGAGCAGTTCTTC
size: once; J: TRBJ1-1; V: TRBV18; D: NA; CDR3: CASSQPQGRASTEAFF; DNA: TGTGCCAGCTCACAACCCCAGGGCAGGGCCAGCACTGAAGCTTTCTTT
size: once; J: TRBJ1-2; V: TRBV4-1; D: TRBD1; CDR3: CASSPTLTGGVRYGYTF; DNA: TGCGCCAGCAGCCCTACCCTGACAGGGGGCGTAAGGTATGGCTACACCTTC
size: few; J: TRBJ2-1; V: TRBV6-5; D: TRBD2; CDR3: CASSYGTSGINEQFF; DNA: TGTGCCAGCAGTTACGGGACTAGCGGGATCAATGAGCAGTTCTTC
size: NA; J: TRBJ1-2; V: TRBV7-8; D: NA; CDR3: CASSPNQGDYGYTF; DNA: TGTGCCAGCAGCCCAAACCAAGGGGACTATGGCTACACCTTC